These 12 T cell receptor beta chains originate from one sample sequenced in a study of OX40 agonist ivuxolimab in advanced cancers. Repertoires were generated with immunoSEQ multiplex PCR, while TCRdb's copy carries only in-frame clones and drops some. The sample shows about 70,000 clones, approximately 80% of them seen only once. Sequencing was performed on CD4+ or CD8+ T cells sorted from blood, taken in a trial of the OX40 agonist ivuxolimab. Every receptor here comes from an adult with an advanced solid tumor such as melanoma, head and neck, liver or kidney cancer.

The chain has TRBV5-4 and TRBJ2-7; D ambiguous. The CDR3 length is 14 residues. The V gene's germline CDR1 is SGHNT and CDR2 YYREEE (reference sequence). The V end was cut by 0 bases, the J end by 1 base, with 8 bases between. The CDR3 nucleotides read TGTGCCAGCAGCTTGGAGGTGGATTCCTACGAGCAGTACTTC. It encodes CASSLEVDSYEQYF.

The genes are TRBV18 and TRBJ1-1, with a possible D match to TRBD1 (6 bases). Trimming took 6 bases from V and 4 from J, leaving 9 bases between them. The CDR3 spans 12 residues. Germline values: CDR1 KGHSH, CDR2 LQKENI. The CDR3 DNA follows: TGTGCCAGCTCGCAGGGGAGCACTGAAGCTTTCTTT. This encodes CASSQGSTEAFF.

The chain links TRBV5-4 to TRBJ2-3; D unresolved. Trimming cost V 2 bases and J 3 bases, with 10 bases left between them. CDR1 SGHNT and CDR2 YYREEE come from the germline V gene (reference sequence). The CDR3 length is 14 residues. CDR3 DNA: TGTGCCAGCAGCTTAAGGGCAATTACAGATACGCAGTATTTT. Translation: CASSLRAITDTQYF.

For the CDR3, the DNA is TGTGCCAGCAGCCCCCCAGGCGGGTGGGGGGACAAGTACCAAGAGACCCAGTACTTC. Amino acid sequence: CASSPPGGWGDKYQETQYF. The chain recombines TRBV7-9 with TRBJ2-5; D possibly uses TRBD1 or TRBD2 (6 bases each). This CDR3 comprises 19 residues. V was clipped by 5 bases and J by 0 bases, with 25 bases between them. CDR1 is SEHNR, CDR2 FQNEAQ, per germline (reference sequence).

The chain combines TRBV5-4 with TRBJ2-1, with D hard to call. V lost 4 bases to trimming and J lost 2 bases, with 10 bases between them. The germline CDR1 and CDR2 sequences are SGHNT and YYREEE (reference sequence). This CDR3 is 14 amino acids long. Here the CDR3 reads CASSPPLAYNEQFF. The CDR3 DNA is TGTGCCAGCAGCCCCCCCCTGGCCTACAATGAGCAGTTCTTC.

The J gene is TRBJ2-3, the V gene TRBV25-1; possibly TRBD1 for D (5 bases). CDR1 is MGHDK and CDR2 is SYGVNS in the germline V gene. V gave up 0 bases and J gave up 6 bases, with 7 bases separating them. This CDR3 contains 13 residues. CDR3 sequence (DNA): TGTGCCAGCAGTGAATATCCAGGGGATACGCAGTATTTT. Protein: CASSEYPGDTQYF.

The chain links TRBV19 to TRBJ2-6, with D unresolved. V was pared by 2 bases and J by 0 bases, with 14 bases between. This CDR3 is 18 amino acids long. Germline V gene data show CDR1 as LNHDA and CDR2 as SQIVND (reference sequence). The CDR3 loop reads CASSIPRTASSGANVLTF. CDR3 nucleotide sequence: TGTGCCAGTAGTATACCACGGACGGCATCCTCTGGGGCCAACGTCCTGACTTTC.

The chain links TRBV28 to TRBJ2-1; 10 positions match TRBD2. V trimming: 5 bases; J trimming: 8 bases; junction bases outside the gene matches: 12. The V gene's germline CDR1 is MDHEN and CDR2 SYDVKM. The CDR3 runs to 16 residues. The CDR3 DNA is TGTGCCAGCAGTCCAACTAGCGGGGCCAGTACCGATGAGCAGTTCTTC. Protein product: CASSPTSGASTDEQFF. Together with reference TRBV28 and TRBJ2-1, the CDR3 gives the full variable domain: DVKVTQSSRYLVKRTGEKVFLECVQDMDHENMFWYRQDPGLGLRLIYFSYDVKMKEKGDIPEGYSVSREKKERFSLILESASTNQTSMYLCASSPTSGASTDEQFFGPGTRLTVL.

The rearrangement uses TRBV7-2 and TRBJ2-5; D is undetermined. The J call could be wrong; TRBJ2-7 is a better fit for the DNA end. Germline V gene data show CDR1 as SGHTA and CDR2 as FQGNSA. CDR3 size: 13 residues. The CDR3 is CASSPEVAYEQYF. DNA for the CDR3: TGTGCCAGCAGCCCCGAGGTCGCCTACGAGCAGTACTTC.

The chain recombines TRBV7-2 with TRBJ2-6, with D hard to call. Germline CDR1 reads SGHTA; CDR2 reads FQGNSA. This CDR3 contains 15 residues. The V and J ends lost 4 bases and 0 bases respectively, with 7 bases between them. DNA of the CDR3: TGTGCCAGCAGCTCCGGATTCTCTGGGGCCAACGTCCTGACTTTC. Its protein product is CASSSGFSGANVLTF.

The V gene is TRBV21-1, the J gene TRBJ2-3; the tabulated D call, TRBD1, remains unverified against the DNA. TRBV21-1 is designated a pseudogene. The CDR3 consists of 16 residues. CDR3 loop: CASSKGQGGSTDTQYF. CDR3 DNA sequence: TGTGCCAGCAGCAAAGGACAGGGAGGCAGCACAGATACGCAGTATTTT.

This clone appeared a few times. The chain links TRBV10-3 to TRBJ2-2; 9 bases match TRBD2. J was trimmed by 4 bases and V by 10 bases; bases with no gene match: 13. The CDR3 runs 16 residues. Germline assignment: CDR1 ENHRY and CDR2 SYGVKD. The CDR3 region is CATTPVGSGGTGELFF. The CDR3 DNA is TGTGCCACCACCCCCGTGGGTAGCGGGGGCACCGGGGAGCTGTTTTTT.